The 11 T cell receptor beta chains below were found in one sample sequenced in a study of response to subunit inactivated influenza vaccine. TCRdb independently ran MiXCR on the RT-PCR reads; one entry per CDR3 protein. The sample has around 580,000 distinct CDR3 sequences, 12% seen once. Sequencing used PBMCs from blood, obtained on the day of vaccination. Receptors were obtained from a man aged 45-60 years who received an inactivated influenza vaccine.

This clonotype was observed at least ten times. The chain is built from TRBV20-1 and TRBJ2-7; 11 bases map to TRBD2. The CDR3 is 13 amino acids. Germline V CDR1 and CDR2: DFQATT, SNEGSKA (reference sequence). V lost 4 bases, J lost 3 bases, and 2 bases stayed unmatched. CDR3 in amino acids: CSAKGLADYEQYF. The DNA of the CDR3 is TGCAGTGCTAAGGGACTAGCGGACTACGAGCAGTACTTC.

In its sample, this clonotype was seen many times. The chain carries TRBV6-2 or TRBV6-3 and TRBJ2-1; D gene uncertain. Trimming removed 3 bases from V and 9 bases from J, with 9 bases in between. The CDR3 contains 12 residues. The germline V gene has CDR1 MNHEY and CDR2 SVGEGT. CDR3 DNA sequence: TGTGCCAGCAGTTATGTCCCAAGTGAGCAGTTCTTC. Its translation: CASSYVPSEQFF.

This clonotype was counted between two and nine times. This chain uses TRBV10-3 with TRBJ2-3, with 7 nucleotides matching TRBD2. This CDR3 is 15 amino acids long. With V trimmed by 7 bases and J by 0 bases, 7 bases remained unmatched. The germline CDR1 and CDR2 sequences are ENHRY and SYGVKD. DNA of the CDR3: TGTGCCATCAAGTGGAGCGGGGCTAGCACAGATACGCAGTATTTT. Encoded protein: CAIKWSGASTDTQYF.

The J gene is TRBJ2-7, the V gene TRBV5-5; maybe TRBD1 (6 bases). Trimming shortened V by 4 bases and J by 0 bases, and 14 bases separated the two germline ends. This CDR3 contains 15 residues. In germline, CDR1 is SGHKS, CDR2 YYEKEE (reference sequence). DNA for the CDR3: TGTGCCAGCAGCATACAGGGCGGCCCCTCCTACGAGCAGTACTTC. Protein: CASSIQGGPSYEQYF. Supplemented by reference TRBV5-5 and TRBJ2-7, the full variable domain reads DAGVTQSPTHLIKTRGQQVTLRCSPISGHKSVSWYQQVLGQGPQFIFQYYEKEERGRGNFPDRFSARQFPNYSSELNVNALLLGDSALYLCASSIQGGPSYEQYFGPGTRLTVT.

V is TRBV12-3 or TRBV12-4 and J is TRBJ1-5; 7 bases line up with TRBD1. J was trimmed by 2 bases and V by 4 bases; bases with no gene match: 5. The length of the CDR3 is 15 residues. CDR3 region: CASSSRGQGNQPQHF. The DNA for the CDR3 is TGTGCCAGCAGTTCTCGAGGACAGGGCAATCAGCCCCAGCATTTT.

V gene TRBV20-1 combines with J gene TRBJ2-1, with D unresolved. V lost 1 base to trimming and J lost 4 bases, with 8 bases between them. Germline CDR1 DFQATT, CDR2 SNEGSKA (reference sequence). This CDR3 contains 13 residues. CDR3 residues: CSARASRYNEQFF. DNA of the CDR3: TGCAGTGCTAGAGCTTCCCGTTACAATGAGCAGTTCTTC.

This clonotype was observed a few times. This chain links TRBV6-5 with TRBJ2-7; no clear D. Germline V gene lookup returns CDR1 MNHEY and CDR2 SVGAGI. The CDR3 has 14 residues. Trimming cost V 0 bases and J 0 bases, with 6 bases left between them. CDR3 amino acids: CASSYSPDSYEQYF. CDR3 in DNA: TGTGCCAGCAGTTACTCGCCAGACTCCTACGAGCAGTACTTC.

In its sample, this clonotype was seen a few times. The chain combines TRBV28 with TRBJ2-5; D unresolved. The CDR3 extends over 11 amino acids. V lost 5 bases to trimming and J lost 9 bases, with 10 bases between them. Looked up from germline, CDR1 is MDHEN and CDR2 is SYDVKM. The CDR3 DNA follows: TGTGCCAGCAGTCGAACCTCCGCCCAGTACTTC. Its protein is CASSRTSAQYF. The full variable domain, completed using reference TRBV28 and TRBJ2-5, is DVKVTQSSRYLVKRTGEKVFLECVQDMDHENMFWYRQDPGLGLRLIYFSYDVKMKEKGDIPEGYSVSREKKERFSLILESASTNQTSMYLCASSRTSAQYFGPGTRLLVL.

This clonotype was found a few times. The chain carries TRBV12-3 or TRBV12-4 and TRBJ2-1; TRBD2 matches 8 bases. With 2 bases clipped from V and 0 bases from J, the junction kept 6 bases outside the gene matches. CDR3 length: 17 residues. CDR3 nucleotides: TGTGCCAGCAGTTTATTCCCTAGCGGGCACTCCTACAATGAGCAGTTCTTC. This translates into CASSLFPSGHSYNEQFF.

The chain joins TRBV5-1 to TRBJ2-7; D possibly corresponds to TRBD1 (5 bases). V was trimmed by 10 bases and J by 2 bases, leaving 16 bases between them. Germline V gene data show CDR1 as SGHRS and CDR2 as YFSETQ. CDR3 length: 13 amino acids. CDR3 amino acids: CAGRAGYPYEQYF. The CDR3 DNA is TGCGCCGGCCGGGCAGGGTATCCCTACGAGCAGTACTTC.

This clonotype appeared many times. The genes are TRBV5-1 and TRBJ2-7, with TRBD1 as a possible D gene (5 bases). The CDR3 covers 15 residues. Germline V CDR1 and CDR2: SGHRS, YFSETQ. V shed 1 base and J shed 3 bases, with 14 bases lying between them. DNA of the CDR3: TGCGCCAGCAGCTTGACAGGCCTTCCTTACTACGAGCAGTACTTC. Its translation is CASSLTGLPYYEQYF.